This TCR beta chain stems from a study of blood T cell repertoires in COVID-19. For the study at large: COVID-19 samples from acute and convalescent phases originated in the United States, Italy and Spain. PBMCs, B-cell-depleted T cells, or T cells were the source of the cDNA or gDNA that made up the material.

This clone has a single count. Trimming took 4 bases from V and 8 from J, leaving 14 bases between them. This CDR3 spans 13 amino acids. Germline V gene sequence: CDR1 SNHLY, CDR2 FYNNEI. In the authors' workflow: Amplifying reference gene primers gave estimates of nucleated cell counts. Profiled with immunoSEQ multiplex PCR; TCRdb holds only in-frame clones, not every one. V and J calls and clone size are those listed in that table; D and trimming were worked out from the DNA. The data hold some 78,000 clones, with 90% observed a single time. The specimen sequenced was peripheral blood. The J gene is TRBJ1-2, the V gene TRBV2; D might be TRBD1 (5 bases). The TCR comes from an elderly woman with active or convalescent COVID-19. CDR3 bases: TGTGCCAGCAGTGTTAACAGGCTGGAGGGCTACACCTTC. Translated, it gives CASSVNRLEGYTF.